The 24 T cell receptor beta chains given below trace back to one sample, sequenced in a study of blood T cell repertoires in COVID-19. The table came from immunoSEQ multiplex PCR; TCRdb's copy has only in-frame clones and leaves some out. The sample includes 120,000 or so clones, 85% seen only once; the top ten take approximately 30%. Sequenced input: peripheral blood. The receptors shown here come from a woman over 75 with acute or convalescent COVID-19.

J is TRBJ2-7 and V is TRBV5-6, with D possibly matching TRBD2 (6 bases). Trimming left V 4 bases short and J 3 bases short, with 11 bases between. Germline assignment: CDR1 SGHDT and CDR2 YYEEEE. This CDR3 is 13 amino acids long. CDR3 sequence: CASSRGTNYEQYV. In DNA form, the CDR3 reads TGTGCCAGCAGCCGCGGGACGAACTACGAGCAGTACGTC.

V is TRBV7-9 and J is TRBJ1-2, with TRBD1 matching 7 bases. Trimming cost V 4 bases and J 8 bases; bases outside gene matches: 10. This CDR3 comprises 14 residues. The germline V gene has CDR1 SEHNR and CDR2 FQNEAQ (reference sequence). The CDR3, as DNA: TGTGCCAGCAGCTCGCCACGGACAGGCCGCGGCTACACCTTC. Translated, it gives CASSSPRTGRGYTF.

The chain joins TRBV25-1 to TRBJ1-6; 8 bases are shared with TRBD1. Germline V lookup: CDR1 MGHDK, CDR2 SYGVNS. The CDR3 sequence is 17 residues long. With 7 bases clipped from V and 9 bases from J, the junction kept 17 bases outside the gene matches. CDR3 nucleotides: TGTGCCAGCACGCTAACTAAGGCAGGGGGCAACAGTTCACCCCTCCACTTT. Protein product: CASTLTKAGGNSSPLHF.

This chain uses TRBV2 with TRBJ1-6; possible D gene TRBD1, 6 bases. Trimming took 1 base from V and 7 from J, leaving 11 bases between them. The CDR3 spans 15 residues. Germline V gene lookup returns CDR1 SNHLY and CDR2 FYNNEI. Written as DNA, the CDR3 is TGTGCCAGCAGTGAAGTGGGGCAGGGGAATTCACCCCTCCACTTT. It translates to CASSEVGQGNSPLHF.

The V and J genes are TRBV7-2 and TRBJ1-5, with D uncertain. The V gene lost 1 base and the J gene lost 6 bases, with 10 bases spanning the gap. CDR1 is SGHTA, CDR2 FQGNSA, per germline. This CDR3 region has 14 residues. This chain's CDR3 is CASSLGPVGQPQHF. The CDR3 nucleotides read TGTGCCAGCAGCTTAGGCCCGGTTGGTCAGCCCCAGCATTTT.

V and J are TRBV7-9 and TRBJ1-2; 10 bases are a match to TRBD1. CDR1 and CDR2 from the germline V gene are SEHNR and FQNEAQ (reference sequence). The V gene end was trimmed by 5 bases and the J gene end by 6 bases; junction bases not matched to a gene: 12. This CDR3 has 16 amino acids. The CDR3 here is CASSNWGTGESHGYTF. The CDR3, as DNA: TGTGCCAGCAGCAACTGGGGGACAGGGGAATCCCATGGCTACACCTTC.

The chain uses TRBV4-1 and TRBJ2-2, with TRBD1 as a possible D gene (5 bases). Trimming took off 2 bases at V and 2 bases at J, with 12 bases between the two ends. This CDR3 is 16 amino acids long. CDR1 and CDR2 (germline): MGHRA, YSYEKL. The CDR3 coding sequence is TGCGCCAGCAGCCAAAATCCAGGGTTAAACACCGGGGAGCTGTTTTTT. Its protein product is CASSQNPGLNTGELFF.

This chain joins TRBV19 and TRBJ1-5; D is unclear. The length of the CDR3 is 12 residues. With 2 bases removed from V and 7 bases from J, the gap between germline ends came to 6 bases. Germline lookup yields CDR1 LNHDA and CDR2 SQIVND (reference sequence). CDR3 in amino acids: CASSIRGQPQHF. The DNA of the CDR3 is TGTGCCAGTAGTATAAGAGGACAGCCCCAGCATTTT.

The count of this clone is one. The CDR3 DNA follows: TGTGCCAGCAGAGTCCGGGACAGGGCCGCCGCTGGGGCCAACGTCCTGACTTTC. It yields the protein CASRVRDRAAAGANVLTF. The chain employs TRBV28 and TRBJ2-6; 9 bases match TRBD1. The CDR3 covers 18 residues. Trimming cost V 6 bases and J 2 bases; bases outside gene matches: 11. The V gene's germline CDR1 is MDHEN and CDR2 SYDVKM.

The V and J genes are TRBV5-1 and TRBJ1-1; tentatively, D is TRBD1 (5 bases). The germline CDR1 and CDR2 sequences are SGHRS and YFSETQ. V lost 1 base to trimming and J lost 6 bases, with 10 bases between them. The CDR3 contains 13 residues. CDR3 protein: CASSLTSGSEAFF. The CDR3 DNA is TGCGCCAGCAGCTTGACCTCAGGGTCTGAAGCTTTCTTT. Drawing the rest from reference TRBV5-1 and TRBJ1-1, the complete variable domain is KAGVTQTPRYLIKTRGQQVTLSCSPISGHRSVSWYQQTPGQGLQFLFEYFSETQRNKGNFPGRFSGRQFSNSRSEMNVSTLELGDSALYLCASSLTSGSEAFFGQGTRLTVV.

The chain employs TRBV19 and TRBJ2-2, with 9 bases matching TRBD1. Germline values: CDR1 LNHDA, CDR2 SQIVND (reference sequence). The V and J ends lost 8 bases and 6 bases, in that order; junction bases with no gene match: 10. The length of the CDR3 is 15 residues. Here the CDR3 DNA reads TGTGCCAGTGCCTCCGGGACAGGGAGGTCCGGGGAGCTGTTTTTT. Protein sequence: CASASGTGRSGELFF.

V is TRBV10-2 and J is TRBJ1-2; D is unresolved. The V gene's germline CDR1 is WSHSY and CDR2 SAAADI. Trimming took off 4 bases at V and 6 bases at J, with 9 bases between the two ends. The CDR3 length is 12 residues. This chain's CDR3 is CASSGGLDGYTF. Written as DNA, the CDR3 is TGCGCCAGCAGTGGAGGGTTGGATGGCTACACCTTC.

The CDR3 spells CASSPTLSEGSYNEQFF. CDR3 in DNA: TGTGCCAGCAGCCCCACCTTGTCTGAGGGCTCCTACAATGAGCAGTTCTTC. The chain carries TRBV4-2 and TRBJ2-1, with TRBD2 as a possible D gene (5 bases). Trimming took off 4 bases at V and 0 bases at J, with 16 bases between the two ends. Germline V gene sequence: CDR1 LGHNA, CDR2 YNFKEQ. The CDR3 sequence is 17 residues long.

V usage is TRBV27 and J usage is TRBJ1-1; D not resolved. The V end was cut by 6 bases, the J end by 2 bases, with 10 bases between. The CDR3 is 13 residues long. Germline V lookup: CDR1 MNHEY, CDR2 SMNVEV (reference sequence). CDR3 sequence (DNA): TGTGCCAGCAGACGGGGATCAAACACTGAAGCTTTCTTT. Translation gives CASRRGSNTEAFF.

This chain joins TRBV24-1 and TRBJ2-7; perhaps TRBD2 as D (5 bases). CDR1 is KGHDR and CDR2 is SFDVKD in the germline V gene. The CDR3 consists of 13 residues. Deletions cut 11 bases from V and 0 bases from J, with 13 bases between. The CDR3: CASRPGSSYEQYF. DNA for the CDR3: TGTGCCAGCCGACCTGGGAGCTCCTACGAGCAGTACTTC.

V usage is TRBV7-2 and J usage is TRBJ2-1; 7 positions match TRBD1. CDR1 is SGHTA, CDR2 FQGNSA, per germline. This CDR3 contains 15 residues. The trim removed 3 bases at V and 6 bases at J, leaving 8 bases unmatched. The chain's CDR3 is CASSLTGSPGNEQFF. In DNA, the CDR3 is TGTGCCAGCAGCTTGACAGGGTCCCCTGGCAATGAGCAGTTCTTC.

This clone appeared once. This chain connects TRBV19 to TRBJ1-6; D ambiguous. Germline-derived CDR1 and CDR2 are LNHDA and SQIVND (reference sequence). V lost 6 bases to trimming and J lost 7 bases, with 16 bases between them. This CDR3 spans 15 amino acids. CDR3 loop: CASSRSEVRNSPLHF. The CDR3 DNA sequence: TGTGCCAGTAGCCGGAGTGAGGTTCGGAATTCACCCCTCCACTTT.

The chain recombines TRBV6-5 with TRBJ1-2; D perhaps matches TRBD1 (5 bases). V was cut by 6 bases and J by 2 bases, with 13 bases left in between. The CDR3 has 14 residues. Per the germline V gene, CDR1 is MNHEY and CDR2 is SVGAGI. The CDR3: CASRVAGLNYGYTF. CDR3 in DNA: TGTGCCAGCAGGGTGGCAGGGTTGAACTATGGCTACACCTTC.

This chain connects TRBV2 to TRBJ1-4, with TRBD1 identical over 7 bases. The CDR3 runs to 14 residues. CDR1 SNHLY and CDR2 FYNNEI come from the germline V gene. Losses at the gene ends were 7 bases for V and 3 bases for J; bases not matched to a gene: 5. CDR3: CASMLTGSNEKLFF. CDR3 bases: TGTGCCAGCATGCTGACAGGGTCTAATGAAAAACTGTTTTTT. Full variable domain (rest looked up from reference TRBV2 and TRBJ1-4): EPEVTQTPSHQVTQMGQEVILRCVPISNHLYFYWYRQILGQKVEFLVSFYNNEISEKSEIFDDQFSVERPDGSNFTLKIRSTKLEDSAMYFCASMLTGSNEKLFFGSGTQLSVL.

The chain recombines TRBV15 with TRBJ2-5; 7 bases align to TRBD2. Germline values: CDR1 LNHNV, CDR2 YYDKDF (reference sequence). The V and J ends lost 0 bases and 2 bases, in that order; junction bases with no gene match: 3. The CDR3 has 15 amino acids. As DNA, the CDR3 is TGTGCCACCAGCAGAGAGCGGGGGATACAAGAGACCCAGTACTTC. It encodes CATSRERGIQETQYF.

In its sample, this clone was seen once. The chain combines TRBV27 with TRBJ1-2; 8 positions agree with TRBD1. Germline lookup yields CDR1 MNHEY and CDR2 SMNVEV (reference sequence). The V and J ends lost 5 bases and 8 bases, in that order; junction bases with no gene match: 10. The CDR3 has 14 residues. The DNA of the CDR3 is TGTGCCAGCAGTCCCCTCCAGGGGGCGAAGGGCTACACCTTC. Its protein product is CASSPLQGAKGYTF.

The chain recombines TRBV4-3 with TRBJ1-2; a weak D match, TRBD1 (6 bases). With 3 bases removed from V and 8 bases from J, the gap between germline ends came to 13 bases. The CDR3 runs to 13 residues. Germline CDR1 and CDR2: LGHNA and YSLEER. CDR3 in DNA: TGCGCCAGCAGCCAGGACGGACAGTGGGGCTACACCTTC. Translated, it gives CASSQDGQWGYTF.

The J gene is TRBJ1-1, the V gene TRBV5-8; TRBD1 is a possible D gene (5 bases). Trimming pared 4 bases from V and 6 bases from J, leaving 16 bases between. The germline gives CDR1 SGHTS, CDR2 YDEGEE. CDR3 length: 14 amino acids. CDR3 nucleotides: TGTGCCAGCAGCCTGCAGGGTGCGGGGTCTGAAGCTTTCTTT. Amino acid sequence: CASSLQGAGSEAFF.

The J gene is TRBJ1-1, the V gene TRBV7-9; no reliable D call. Deletions cut 2 bases from V and 4 bases from J, with 5 bases between. This CDR3 spans 12 amino acids. The germline gives CDR1 SEHNR, CDR2 FQNEAQ (reference sequence). CDR3 sequence reads: CASSLRSTEAFF. The CDR3 DNA sequence: TGTGCCAGCAGCTTAAGGAGCACTGAAGCTTTCTTT. Variable domain in full (rest from reference TRBV7-9 and TRBJ1-1): DTGVSQNPRHKITKRGQNVTFRCDPISEHNRLYWYRQTLGQGPEFLTYFQNEAQLEKSRLLSDRFSAERPKGSFSTLEIQRTEQGDSAMYLCASSLRSTEAFFGQGTRLTVV.